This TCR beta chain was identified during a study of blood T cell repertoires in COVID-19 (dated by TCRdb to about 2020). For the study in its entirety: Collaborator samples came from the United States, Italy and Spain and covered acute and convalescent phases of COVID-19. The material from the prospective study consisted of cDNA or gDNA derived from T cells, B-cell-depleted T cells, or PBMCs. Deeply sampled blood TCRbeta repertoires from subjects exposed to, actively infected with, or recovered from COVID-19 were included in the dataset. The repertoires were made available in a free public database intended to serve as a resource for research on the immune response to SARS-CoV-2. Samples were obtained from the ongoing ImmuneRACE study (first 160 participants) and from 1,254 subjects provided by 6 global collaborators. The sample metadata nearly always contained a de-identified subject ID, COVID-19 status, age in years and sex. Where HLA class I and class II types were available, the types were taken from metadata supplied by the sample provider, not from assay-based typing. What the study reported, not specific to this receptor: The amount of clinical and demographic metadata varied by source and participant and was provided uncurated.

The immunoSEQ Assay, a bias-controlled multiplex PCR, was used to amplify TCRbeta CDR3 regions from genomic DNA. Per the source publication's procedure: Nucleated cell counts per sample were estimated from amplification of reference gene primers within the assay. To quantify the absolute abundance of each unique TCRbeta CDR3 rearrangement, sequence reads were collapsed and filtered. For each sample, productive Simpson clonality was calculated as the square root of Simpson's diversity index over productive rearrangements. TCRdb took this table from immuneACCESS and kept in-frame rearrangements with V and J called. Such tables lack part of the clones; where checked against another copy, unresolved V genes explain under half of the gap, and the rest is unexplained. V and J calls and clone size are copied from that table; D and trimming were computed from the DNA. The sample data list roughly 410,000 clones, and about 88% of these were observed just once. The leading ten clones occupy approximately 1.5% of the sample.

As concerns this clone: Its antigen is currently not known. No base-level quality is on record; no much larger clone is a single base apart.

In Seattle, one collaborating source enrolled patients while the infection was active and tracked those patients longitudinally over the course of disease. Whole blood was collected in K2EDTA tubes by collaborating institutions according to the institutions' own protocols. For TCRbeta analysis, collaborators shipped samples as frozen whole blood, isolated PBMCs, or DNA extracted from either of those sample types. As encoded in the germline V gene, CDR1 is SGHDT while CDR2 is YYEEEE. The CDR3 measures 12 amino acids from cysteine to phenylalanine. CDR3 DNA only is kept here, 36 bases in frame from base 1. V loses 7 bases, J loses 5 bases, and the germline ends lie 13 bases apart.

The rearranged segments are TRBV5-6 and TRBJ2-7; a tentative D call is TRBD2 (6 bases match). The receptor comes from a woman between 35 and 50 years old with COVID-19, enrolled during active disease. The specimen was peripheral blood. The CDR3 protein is CASGFSGDEQYF. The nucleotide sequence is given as TGTGCCAGCGGTTTTTCGGGGGACGAGCAGTACTTC. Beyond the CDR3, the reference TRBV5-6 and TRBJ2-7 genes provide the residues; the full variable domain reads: DAGVTQSPTHLIKTRGQQVTLRCSPKSGHDTVSWYQQALGQGPQFIFQYYEEEERQRGNFPDRFSGHQFPNYSSELNVNALLLGDSALYLCASGFSGDEQYFGPGTRLTVT.